These 18 T cell receptor beta chains originate from one sample sequenced in a study of T cells in Graves' hyperthyroidism and ophthalmopathy. Amplified regions were TCR beta CDR3 sequences from RNA transcripts. An initial round of RT-PCR targeting the TCR CDR3 relied on the HTBI primer set. TCRdb called the multiplex PCR reads again in MiXCR, with one record for every CDR3 protein. The table lists a few hundred thousand distinct CDR3 sequences, more than 13% of them singletons, with 32% in the top ten. What was sequenced was blood. The receptors shown here come from a woman aged 25 to 39 with Graves' hyperthyroidism.

This clonotype appeared a few times. The gene calls are TRBV5-1 and TRBJ2-5; 16 bases are a match to TRBD2. J gave up 1 base and V 3 bases, and 3 bases lay outside the gene matches. This CDR3 region has 17 residues. Germline V gives CDR1 SGHRS, CDR2 YFSETQ. The CDR3 sequence: CASSSGTSGRGQETQYF. CDR3 DNA: TGCGCCAGCAGCTCCGGGACTAGCGGGAGGGGCCAAGAGACCCAGTACTTC. The complete variable domain, with remaining parts taken from reference TRBV5-1 and TRBJ2-5, reads KAGVTQTPRYLIKTRGQQVTLSCSPISGHRSVSWYQQTPGQGLQFLFEYFSETQRNKGNFPGRFSGRQFSNSRSEMNVSTLELGDSALYLCASSSGTSGRGQETQYFGPGTRLLVL.

This clonotype was counted many times. This chain joins TRBV10-3 and TRBJ2-7; 9 bases agree with TRBD2. J lost 1 base, V lost 4 bases, and 2 bases had no gene match. Germline CDR1 ENHRY, CDR2 SYGVKD. The CDR3 consists of 14 residues. CDR3 residues: CAISGTSGSYEQYF. The CDR3 bases are TGTGCCATCAGTGGCACTAGCGGGTCCTACGAGCAGTACTTC.

This clonotype occurred a few times. The chain's CDR3 is CASSPDTWGETQYF. CDR3 sequence (DNA): TGTGCCAGCAGCCCCGACACCTGGGGGGAGACCCAGTACTTC. This chain links TRBV11-1 with TRBJ2-5; D could derive from TRBD1 or TRBD2 (5 bases each). The CDR3 is 14 residues long. Looked up from germline, CDR1 is SGHAT and CDR2 is FQDESV (reference sequence). V was pared by 5 bases and J by 5 bases, with 15 bases between.

This clonotype came up many times. The chain carries TRBV28 and TRBJ2-6; TRBD2 might be the D (5 bases). Germline lookup yields CDR1 MDHEN and CDR2 SYDVKM. Trimming left V 3 bases short and J 0 bases short, with 9 bases between. The CDR3 extends over 16 amino acids. The CDR3 sequence is CASSFIGGSGANVLTF. The CDR3 DNA is TGTGCCAGCAGTTTTATAGGAGGCTCTGGGGCCAACGTCCTGACTTTC.

This clonotype was found a few times. V and J are TRBV4-1 and TRBJ2-3; D might be TRBD2 (6 bases). V was cut by 1 base and J by 3 bases, with 11 bases left in between. The CDR3 contains 15 residues. CDR1 MGHRA and CDR2 YSYEKL come from the germline V gene. The CDR3 region is CASSQVYGRTDTQYF. Written as DNA, the CDR3 is TGCGCCAGCAGCCAAGTATACGGGAGAACAGATACGCAGTATTTT.

There are a few counts of this clonotype. The chain carries TRBV24-1 and TRBJ2-7; D is ambiguous. CDR3 length equals 13 residues. Germline V CDR1 and CDR2: KGHDR, SFDVKD. Trimming stripped 5 bases from V and 6 bases from J, with 13 bases between. CDR3 amino acids: CATSGIAGGEQYF. CDR3 DNA sequence: TGTGCCACCAGTGGCATAGCAGGCGGCGAGCAGTACTTC.

This clonotype was found many times. The chain combines TRBV27 with TRBJ2-3; tentatively, D is TRBD1 or TRBD2 (6 bases each). The germline V and J ends were trimmed by 3 bases and 1 base, with 17 bases remaining between them. Germline CDR1 reads MNHEY; CDR2 reads SMNVEV (reference sequence). CDR3 length: 17 amino acids. For the CDR3, the DNA is TGTGCCAGCAGTTTTTTGGGGGGCTCCTCAGGCACAGATACGCAGTATTTT. This codes for CASSFLGGSSGTDTQYF.

This clonotype was picked up a small number of times. The V call is TRBV30, the J call TRBJ2-6; D unresolved. Trimming took 1 base from V and 10 from J, leaving 8 bases between them. In germline, CDR1 is GTSNPN, CDR2 SVGIG (reference sequence). The CDR3 consists of 12 residues. The CDR3 DNA follows: TGTGCCTGGAGTGAGACGGAAAACGTCCTGACTTTC. Encoded protein: CAWSETENVLTF.

This clonotype was detected many times. This chain links TRBV20-1 with TRBJ2-5; D perhaps matches TRBD2 (5 bases). CDR1 is DFQATT and CDR2 is SNEGSKA in the germline V gene (reference sequence). The CDR3 spans 12 residues. The V end was cut by 3 bases, the J end by 5 bases, with 10 bases between. CDR3 sequence: CSASGPGETQYF. CDR3 in DNA: TGCAGTGCTAGCGGACCGGGGGAGACCCAGTACTTC.

This clonotype was picked up many times. V gene TRBV28 combines with J gene TRBJ2-1; D call uncertain. The CDR3 extends over 16 amino acids. Germline CDR1 is MDHEN and CDR2 is SYDVKM. Between the trimmed V and J ends, which lost 6 bases and 0 bases, there was a span of 15 bases. This chain's CDR3 is CASRSLSSSSYNEQFF. CDR3 sequence (DNA): TGTGCCAGCAGGTCCCTCTCCTCTAGCTCCTACAATGAGCAGTTCTTC.

The chain links TRBV27 to TRBJ1-5, with 11 bases matching TRBD1. Germline loops: CDR1 MNHEY, CDR2 SMNVEV (reference sequence). The CDR3 contains 17 residues. The junction had 7 bases not matched to a gene; V was cut back by 5 bases and J by 1 base. The CDR3 coding sequence is TGTGCCAGCAGTCCCTTAGGGACAGGGGGAAGCAATCAGCCCCAGCATTTT. As protein: CASSPLGTGGSNQPQHF.

There are a few counts of this clonotype. The V gene is TRBV19, the J gene TRBJ2-2, with 14 bases identical to TRBD2. CDR1 and CDR2 from the germline V gene are LNHDA and SQIVND (reference sequence). This CDR3 spans 23 amino acids. Losses at the gene ends were 2 bases for V and 1 base for J; bases not matched to a gene: 18. CDR3 bases: TGTGCCAGTAGTATATCCCCTCACCCCCGGACTAGCGGGAGGATTAGGAACACCGGGGAGCTGTTTTTT. Its protein product is CASSISPHPRTSGRIRNTGELFF.

The rearrangement joins TRBV6-1 to TRBJ1-2; TRBD1 agrees at 11 bases. This CDR3 region has 14 residues. Germline-derived CDR1 and CDR2 are MNHNS and SASEGT. V lost 6 bases to trimming and J lost 5 bases; unmatched junction nucleotides: 5. CDR3 sequence (DNA): TGTGCCAGCAGCGCTGGGGACAGGGGGTATGGCTACACCTTC. It translates to CASSAGDRGYGYTF.

The chain uses TRBV10-3 and TRBJ2-7; 7 nucleotides line up with TRBD2. The CDR3 runs 14 residues. Trimming took 7 bases from V and 3 from J; bases not matched to a gene: 9. Germline CDR1 reads ENHRY; CDR2 reads SYGVKD. CDR3 sequence: CAIMGGGVGYEQYF. In nucleotides, the CDR3 is TGTGCCATCATGGGGGGAGGGGTAGGCTACGAGCAGTACTTC.

This clonotype has at least ten counts. The CDR3 DNA reads as TGTGCCAGCAGCAAAAACAGGGGTCCCTCCTACAATGAGCAGTTCTTC. Translating gives CASSKNRGPSYNEQFF. The chain links TRBV5-5 to TRBJ2-1, with 7 bases fitting TRBD1. This CDR3 has 16 residues. The junction had 7 bases not matched to a gene; V was cut back by 4 bases and J by 0 bases. Germline V gene data show CDR1 as SGHKS and CDR2 as YYEKEE (reference sequence).

This clonotype was picked up one time. V gene TRBV28 combines with J gene TRBJ2-5; D is unresolved. The CDR3 extends over 14 amino acids. V was clipped by 6 bases and J by 5 bases, with 16 bases between them. From germline, CDR1 is MDHEN and CDR2 SYDVKM. The CDR3 sequence: CASSLVGFLETQYF. CDR3 in DNA: TGTGCCAGCAGCTTGGTGGGGTTTTTGGAGACCCAGTACTTC.

There are a few counts of this clonotype. J is TRBJ2-4 and V is TRBV4-1, with D possibly TRBD2 on 5 matching bases. The V gene's germline CDR1 is MGHRA and CDR2 YSYEKL. The CDR3 is 15 amino acids. Trimming stripped 2 bases from V and 0 bases from J, with 8 bases between. The CDR3 sequence: CASSQWAGAKNIQYF. DNA of the CDR3: TGCGCCAGCAGCCAATGGGCGGGAGCCAAAAACATTCAGTACTTC.

The sample holds many counts of this clonotype. The V gene is TRBV3-1, the J gene TRBJ1-1; D might be TRBD1 (5 bases). Germline CDR1 reads LGHDT; CDR2 reads YNNKEL (reference sequence). V gave up 0 bases and J gave up 0 bases, with 14 bases separating them. The CDR3 is 17 residues long. CDR3 in amino acids: CASSQDPRDPMNTEAFF. CDR3 nucleotides: TGTGCCAGCAGCCAAGATCCCAGGGACCCTATGAACACTGAAGCTTTCTTT.